A single sample gave rise to the 5 T cell receptor beta chains below, sequenced in a study of shared clonotypes between healthy human individuals. CD45RO-negative, CCR7-selected cells formed the naive CD8 fraction, which excluded terminally differentiated effector memory CD45RA+ cells. Clones were read by immunoSEQ multiplex PCR, and TCRdb kept only the in-frame ones, dropping some. The data contain about 870,000 clones, around 93% of them singletons. Source material: naive CD8+ T cells sorted from blood. The receptor source for this set is a man aged 25-45 years in good health.

The V call is TRBV5-4, the J call TRBJ2-5, with TRBD2 identical over 11 bases. Germline trimming cut 3 bases from V and 0 bases from J; bases unmatched to any gene: 1. The CDR3 runs to 15 residues. CDR1 and CDR2 from the germline V gene are SGHNT and YYREEE (reference sequence). CDR3 bases: TGTGCCAGCAGCTCGACTAGCGGGGACCAAGAGACCCAGTACTTC. Protein product: CASSSTSGDQETQYF.

This clone was observed a single time. V and J are TRBV27 and TRBJ2-5; D is unclear. Germline loops: CDR1 MNHEY, CDR2 SMNVEV (reference sequence). The CDR3 loop spans 14 amino acids. Trimming cost V 3 bases and J 7 bases, with 15 bases left between them. The CDR3 DNA reads TGTGCCAGCAGTTTCCTCGGCCCCCGTGGGACCCAGTACTTC. This gives the protein CASSFLGPRGTQYF.

As regards this clone: This sample includes further DNA sequences coding for the same CDR3. This chain connects TRBV27 to TRBJ2-7; D remains ambiguous. Germline CDR1 is MNHEY and CDR2 is SMNVEV (reference sequence). The CDR3 sequence is 13 residues long. Trimming took off 5 bases at V and 3 bases at J, with 11 bases between the two ends. For the CDR3, the DNA is TGTGCCAGCAGTCCGCGGCTTGGCTACGAGCAGTACTTC. It encodes CASSPRLGYEQYF.

The V call is TRBV5-1, the J call TRBJ2-7; 10 bases align to TRBD1. The CDR3 covers 15 residues. The V gene end was trimmed by 4 bases and the J gene end by 0 bases; junction bases not matched to a gene: 4. From germline, CDR1 is SGHRS and CDR2 YFSETQ. As DNA, the CDR3 is TGCGCCAGCAGCCAGGACAGGGGGAGCTCCTACGAGCAGTACTTC. Translation gives CASSQDRGSSYEQYF.

This chain joins TRBV5-6 and TRBJ2-7; no reliable D call. In germline, CDR1 is SGHDT, CDR2 YYEEEE. Trimming took off 4 bases at V and 5 bases at J, with 13 bases between the two ends. The CDR3 totals 13 residues. The CDR3 spells CASSDRPGDEQYF. In DNA, the CDR3 is TGTGCCAGCAGCGATAGACCGGGCGACGAGCAGTACTTC.